This TCR beta chain came from a study of blood T cell repertoires in COVID-19. Looking at the study overall: COVID-19 samples collected from the United States, Italy and Spain covered acute and convalescent phases.

Method: immunoSEQ multiplex PCR; TCRdb's copy keeps in-frame clones and lacks some. The table includes approximately 100,000 clones, just over 90% detected once. This CDR3 region has 15 residues. Germline CDR1 SGHNT, CDR2 YENEEA. Losses at the gene ends were 5 bases for V and 7 bases for J; bases not matched to a gene: 8. This chain joins TRBV11-3 and TRBJ2-2, with 9 bases lining up with TRBD1. Sequencing was done on a sample of peripheral blood. The receptor was derived from a man aged 55 to 70 with acute or convalescent COVID-19. Here the CDR3 DNA reads TGTGCCAGCAGCCCGTGGGACAGGGCTGGCGGGGAGCTGTTTTTT. It codes for CASSPWDRAGGELFF.